This TCR beta chain comes out of a study of blood T cell repertoires in COVID-19. Whole-study context: Donors in the United States, Italy and Spain gave samples during acute or convalescent COVID-19.

The CDR3 runs 16 residues. CDR1 is LNHDA, CDR2 SQIVND, per germline (reference sequence). V shed 0 bases and J 3 bases; nucleotides not matched to a gene: 6. This table comes from immunoSEQ multiplex PCR, and its TCRdb copy is limited to in-frame clones, with some not included. The profile shows tens of thousands of clones, approximately 80% of them singletons. Sequenced input: peripheral blood. The chain employs TRBV19 and TRBJ2-7; TRBD1 matches at 9 bases. The source is a man between 70 and 80 years old with acute or convalescent COVID-19. CDR3 in amino acids: CASSIDLGTGNYEQYF. CDR3 coding DNA: TGTGCCAGTAGTATAGATCTTGGGACAGGGAACTACGAGCAGTACTTC.